These T cell receptor beta chains were read from a single sample in a study of CD8+CD57+ T cells in acquired aplastic anemia. TCRdb passed the reads through MiXCR, listing each CDR3 protein once. The sample has about 160,000 distinct CDR3 sequences; around 43% are singletons. Sequencing input: sorted CD4+, CD8+, or CD8+CD57+ T cells (not recorded which) from PBMCs. The receptors were gathered from a human donor with aplastic anemia. Both conserved end residues are part of each CDR3. Fields, in order: J gene, D gene, V gene, clone size, CDR3 protein, CDR3 DNA. D genes are given only for firm matches. Size is stated for part of the rows, as once, few or many counts, or as a class when the clone is expanded.

J gene: TRBJ2-3
D gene: .
V gene: TRBV10-3
clone size: many
CDR3 protein: CAIKGDSTDTQYF
CDR3 DNA: TGTGCCATCAAGGGGGACAGCACAGATACGCAGTATTTT

J gene: TRBJ2-6
D gene: .
V gene: TRBV15
clone size: once
CDR3 protein: CATSTTGLSSGANVLTF
CDR3 DNA: TGTGCCACCAGCACGACTGGCCTTAGCTCTGGGGCCAACGTCCTGACTTTC

J gene: TRBJ2-5
D gene: TRBD1
V gene: TRBV20-1
clone size: .
CDR3 protein: CSATPEGALETQYF
CDR3 DNA: TGCAGCGCCACTCCCGAGGGGGCGCTGGAGACCCAGTACTTC

J gene: TRBJ2-7
D gene: TRBD2
V gene: TRBV7-9
clone size: few
CDR3 protein: CASSVSSGGAYEQYF
CDR3 DNA: TGTGCCAGCAGCGTTTCTAGCGGGGGGGCCTACGAGCAGTACTTC

J gene: TRBJ2-7
D gene: TRBD1
V gene: TRBV20-1
clone size: .
CDR3 protein: CSAHRQGASEQYF
CDR3 DNA: TGCAGTGCCCACAGACAGGGTGCATCCGAGCAGTACTTC

J gene: TRBJ2-1
D gene: .
V gene: TRBV20-1
clone size: .
CDR3 protein: CSARDLRLNNEQFF
CDR3 DNA: TGCAGTGCTAGAGATCTGCGATTAAACAATGAGCAGTTCTTC

J gene: TRBJ1-2
D gene: TRBD1
V gene: TRBV6-6
clone size: many
CDR3 protein: CASSSGTGNGYTF
CDR3 DNA: TGTGCCAGCAGTTCCGGGACAGGGAACGGCTACACCTTC

J gene: TRBJ2-7
D gene: .
V gene: TRBV2
clone size: .
CDR3 protein: CASRGGNEQYF
CDR3 DNA: TGTGCCAGCAGGGGGGGTAACGAGCAGTACTTC

J gene: TRBJ1-3
D gene: .
V gene: TRBV7-2
clone size: .
CDR3 protein: CASSLSSGNTIYF
CDR3 DNA: TGTGCCAGCAGCTTATCCTCTGGAAACACCATATATTTT

J gene: TRBJ2-7
D gene: .
V gene: TRBV6-1
clone size: .
CDR3 protein: CATRSTAYEQYF
CDR3 DNA: TGTGCCACCCGGAGCACCGCCTACGAGCAGTACTTC

J gene: TRBJ1-1
D gene: .
V gene: TRBV9
clone size: many
CDR3 protein: CASSETGLMNTEAFF
CDR3 DNA: TGTGCCAGCAGCGAAACGGGCCTCATGAACACTGAAGCTTTCTTT

J gene: TRBJ1-6
D gene: .
V gene: TRBV2
clone size: many
CDR3 protein: CASNVQGPRNSPLHF
CDR3 DNA: TGTGCCAGTAATGTACAGGGTCCTAGAAATTCACCCCTCCACTTT

J gene: TRBJ1-6
D gene: .
V gene: TRBV6-1
clone size: .
CDR3 protein: CASSEQDSPLHF
CDR3 DNA: TGTGCCAGCAGTGAACAGGATTCACCCCTCCACTTT

J gene: TRBJ2-6
D gene: .
V gene: TRBV5-5
clone size: many
CDR3 protein: CASSKSTVQANVLTF
CDR3 DNA: TGTGCCAGCAGCAAATCGACAGTCCAAGCCAACGTCCTGACTTTC

J gene: TRBJ2-5
D gene: TRBD2
V gene: TRBV7-6
clone size: .
CDR3 protein: CASSPGTSVGETQYF
CDR3 DNA: TGTGCCAGCAGCCCCGGGACTAGCGTTGGGGAGACCCAGTACTTC

J gene: TRBJ2-1
D gene: .
V gene: TRBV2
clone size: few
CDR3 protein: CASSHRWGNEQFF
CDR3 DNA: TGTGCCAGCAGCCATCGATGGGGCAATGAGCAGTTCTTC

J gene: TRBJ1-2
D gene: .
V gene: TRBV5-1
clone size: .
CDR3 protein: CASSRGQQIGYTF
CDR3 DNA: TGCGCCAGCAGCCGCGGACAGCAGATTGGCTACACCTTC

J gene: TRBJ1-5
D gene: .
V gene: TRBV15
clone size: many
CDR3 protein: CATSKMQTNNQPQHF
CDR3 DNA: TGTGCCACCAGCAAAATGCAGACCAACAATCAGCCCCAGCATTTT

J gene: TRBJ2-3
D gene: .
V gene: TRBV4-2
clone size: many
CDR3 protein: CASSQDVRGRSGDTQYF
CDR3 DNA: TGTGCCAGCAGCCAAGATGTGCGGGGACGTTCGGGGGATACGCAGTATTTT

J gene: TRBJ2-2
D gene: TRBD1
V gene: TRBV7-3
clone size: .
CDR3 protein: CASSSQGAHTGELFF
CDR3 DNA: TGTGCCAGCAGCTCACAGGGGGCTCACACCGGGGAGCTGTTTTTT

J gene: TRBJ1-1
D gene: .
V gene: TRBV20-1
clone size: many
CDR3 protein: CSAYYTGRRNTEAFF
CDR3 DNA: TGCAGTGCTTACTATACCGGACGGCGGAACACTGAAGCTTTCTTT

J gene: TRBJ1-1
D gene: .
V gene: TRBV11-3
clone size: .
CDR3 protein: CASSLPGRTEAFF
CDR3 DNA: TGTGCCAGCAGCTTGCCAGGGCGGACTGAAGCTTTCTTT

J gene: TRBJ2-1
D gene: .
V gene: TRBV25-1
clone size: .
CDR3 protein: CASTRSPRDPSAEDEQFF
CDR3 DNA: TGTGCCAGCACCCGATCACCCCGAGATCCCTCTGCGGAGGATGAGCAGTTCTTC

J gene: TRBJ2-5
D gene: .
V gene: TRBV2
clone size: many
CDR3 protein: CASREQETQYF
CDR3 DNA: TGTGCCAGCAGGGAACAAGAGACCCAGTACTTC

J gene: TRBJ2-3
D gene: .
V gene: TRBV2
clone size: .
CDR3 protein: CASSEGSTDTQYF
CDR3 DNA: TGTGCCAGCAGTGAGGGCAGCACAGATACGCAGTATTTT

J gene: TRBJ2-1
D gene: TRBD2
V gene: TRBV15
clone size: .
CDR3 protein: CATSGLAGSNEQFF
CDR3 DNA: TGTGCCACCAGCGGACTAGCGGGATCAAATGAGCAGTTCTTC

J gene: TRBJ1-1
D gene: .
V gene: TRBV7-2
clone size: many
CDR3 protein: CASSLDVGMTEAFF
CDR3 DNA: TGTGCCAGCAGCTTAGATGTGGGAATGACTGAAGCTTTCTTT

J gene: TRBJ1-1
D gene: .
V gene: TRBV7-9
clone size: medium-sized
CDR3 protein: CASSPATVAGTTEAFF
CDR3 DNA: TGTGCCAGCAGCCCCGCCACGGTGGCAGGGACCACTGAAGCTTTCTTT

J gene: TRBJ2-2
D gene: TRBD1
V gene: TRBV6-2/TRBV6-3
clone size: .
CDR3 protein: CASRSRQGWTGELFF
CDR3 DNA: TGTGCCAGCAGATCCCGACAGGGATGGACCGGGGAGCTGTTTTTT

J gene: TRBJ2-7
D gene: .
V gene: TRBV6-1
clone size: .
CDR3 protein: CATPGPASYEQYF
CDR3 DNA: TGTGCCACCCCCGGCCCAGCCTCCTACGAGCAGTACTTC

J gene: TRBJ2-3
D gene: TRBD2
V gene: TRBV2
clone size: .
CDR3 protein: CASSVNSGSSDTQYF
CDR3 DNA: TGTGCCAGCAGTGTTAATAGCGGGTCTTCAGATACGCAGTATTTT

J gene: TRBJ1-5
D gene: TRBD1
V gene: TRBV27
clone size: .
CDR3 protein: CASRSSGTVNQPQHF
CDR3 DNA: TGTGCCAGCAGATCATCCGGGACAGTCAATCAGCCCCAGCATTTT

J gene: TRBJ1-2
D gene: TRBD1
V gene: TRBV29-1
clone size: .
CDR3 protein: CSVGQGQYGYTF
CDR3 DNA: TGCAGCGTTGGACAGGGTCAATATGGCTACACCTTC

J gene: TRBJ2-6
D gene: .
V gene: TRBV9
clone size: many
CDR3 protein: CASSVTPAAYSGANVLTF
CDR3 DNA: TGTGCCAGCAGCGTAACCCCGGCCGCTTACTCTGGGGCCAACGTCCTGACTTTC

J gene: TRBJ1-2
D gene: .
V gene: TRBV29-1
clone size: .
CDR3 protein: CSVESGGLGYTF
CDR3 DNA: TGCAGCGTTGAAAGCGGAGGGTTGGGCTACACCTTC

J gene: TRBJ2-1
D gene: .
V gene: TRBV10-3
clone size: .
CDR3 protein: CAIRDATYNEQFF
CDR3 DNA: TGTGCCATCAGGGACGCGACTTACAATGAGCAGTTCTTC

J gene: TRBJ1-3
D gene: .
V gene: TRBV5-1
clone size: .
CDR3 protein: CASSATPASGNTIYF
CDR3 DNA: TGCGCCAGCAGCGCGACTCCCGCCTCTGGAAACACCATATATTTT

J gene: TRBJ1-6
D gene: .
V gene: TRBV7-9
clone size: many
CDR3 protein: CASSYRESYSPLHF
CDR3 DNA: TGTGCCAGCAGCTACAGGGAGAGTTATTCACCCCTCCACTTT

J gene: TRBJ2-7
D gene: TRBD1
V gene: TRBV29-1
clone size: few
CDR3 protein: CSVLMAGGTYEQYF
CDR3 DNA: TGCAGCGTGCTGATGGCAGGGGGCACCTACGAGCAGTACTTC

J gene: TRBJ2-5
D gene: .
V gene: TRBV19
clone size: .
CDR3 protein: CASSAGQWAWETQYF
CDR3 DNA: TGTGCCAGTAGTGCGGGACAGTGGGCGTGGGAGACCCAGTACTTC

J gene: TRBJ2-7
D gene: TRBD2
V gene: TRBV7-2
clone size: many
CDR3 protein: CASSLVAGLWNF
CDR3 DNA: TGTGCCAGCAGCTTAGTAGCGGGATTGTGGAACTTC

J gene: TRBJ2-7
D gene: .
V gene: TRBV2
clone size: .
CDR3 protein: CASSEFRDSYEQYF
CDR3 DNA: TGTGCCAGCAGTGAATTTAGGGACTCCTACGAGCAGTACTTC

J gene: TRBJ2-7
D gene: .
V gene: TRBV20-1
clone size: .
CDR3 protein: CSAFEGQWAYEQYF
CDR3 DNA: TGCAGTGCCTTCGAGGGGCAGTGGGCCTACGAGCAGTACTTC

J gene: TRBJ1-1
D gene: .
V gene: TRBV19
clone size: .
CDR3 protein: CASSLRKSMRNTEAFF
CDR3 DNA: TGTGCCAGCTCACTCCGGAAATCCATGCGAAACACTGAAGCTTTCTTT

J gene: TRBJ1-2
D gene: TRBD1
V gene: TRBV5-1
clone size: many
CDR3 protein: CASSSLTGGESYTF
CDR3 DNA: TGCGCCAGCAGCTCCCTGACAGGGGGCGAGAGCTACACCTTC

J gene: TRBJ2-1
D gene: TRBD2
V gene: TRBV7-9
clone size: .
CDR3 protein: CASKLADNEQFF
CDR3 DNA: TGTGCCAGCAAACTAGCGGACAATGAGCAGTTCTTC

J gene: TRBJ2-7
D gene: TRBD2
V gene: TRBV12-3/TRBV12-4
clone size: once
CDR3 protein: CASSSPSGGQYF
CDR3 DNA: TGTGCCAGCAGTTCACCTAGCGGGGGGCAGTACTTC

J gene: TRBJ1-2
D gene: TRBD1
V gene: TRBV5-6
clone size: .
CDR3 protein: CASSLGTAAYGYTF
CDR3 DNA: TGTGCCAGCAGCTTAGGGACAGCCGCCTATGGCTACACCTTC

J gene: TRBJ1-2
D gene: .
V gene: TRBV19
clone size: few
CDR3 protein: CASSTTDIINYGYTF
CDR3 DNA: TGTGCCAGTAGTACCACGGACATCATTAACTATGGCTACACCTTC

J gene: TRBJ2-7
D gene: .
V gene: TRBV19
clone size: .
CDR3 protein: CASSAQGFLYEQYF
CDR3 DNA: TGTGCCAGTAGTGCACAGGGATTCCTCTACGAGCAGTACTTC

J gene: TRBJ1-3
D gene: TRBD1
V gene: TRBV4-1
clone size: many
CDR3 protein: CASSKDRNSGNTIYF
CDR3 DNA: TGCGCCAGCAGCAAGGACAGGAACTCTGGAAACACCATATATTTT

J gene: TRBJ1-2
D gene: .
V gene: TRBV19
clone size: .
CDR3 protein: CASRERGGGYTF
CDR3 DNA: TGTGCCAGTAGAGAAAGGGGGGGCGGCTACACCTTC

J gene: TRBJ1-6
D gene: TRBD1
V gene: TRBV18
clone size: .
CDR3 protein: CASPPQGQGNNSPLHF
CDR3 DNA: TGTGCCAGCCCACCCCAGGGACAGGGAAACAATTCACCCCTCCACTTT

J gene: TRBJ2-5
D gene: .
V gene: TRBV20-1
clone size: many
CDR3 protein: CSAGDGVQETQYF
CDR3 DNA: TGCAGTGCTGGGGACGGAGTCCAAGAGACCCAGTACTTC

J gene: TRBJ2-5
D gene: TRBD2
V gene: TRBV7-9
clone size: .
CDR3 protein: CASSSRTSGGDQETQYF
CDR3 DNA: TGTGCCAGCAGCTCCCGGACTAGCGGGGGGGATCAAGAGACCCAGTACTTC